A selection of T cell receptor beta chains follows, all from one sample in a study of blood T cell repertoires in COVID-19. The protocol was immunoSEQ multiplex PCR, while the TCRdb copy is restricted to in-frame clones and leaves out a portion. Among 200,000 to 250,000 clones listed, around 89% were seen once. Sequencing input: PBMCs or T cells enriched from blood (not recorded which). Every receptor here comes from a woman in her 30s who had recovered from COVID-19. Both conserved end residues are part of each CDR3. Fields, in order: V gene, J gene, D gene, clone size, CDR3 protein, CDR3 DNA. The D gene is left open where the match is weak. A clone size is listed for some rows: how often the clone was seen (once, few, many), or a class if it is expanded.

TRBV7-3	TRBJ2-1	TRBD1	-	CASSISGTEYNEQFF	TGTGCCAGCAGCATCTCCGGGACAGAGTACAATGAGCAGTTCTTC
TRBV4-3	TRBJ1-2	TRBD1	-	CASSQHLKGQAAGGYTF	TGCGCCAGCAGCCAACACCTCAAGGGACAGGCTGCGGGCGGCTACACCTTC
TRBV30	TRBJ2-1	TRBD1	few	CAWSVHGTGYSYNEQFF	TGTGCCTGGAGTGTACACGGGACAGGGTATTCCTACAATGAGCAGTTCTTC
TRBV27	TRBJ1-1	TRBD1	-	CASSVQGAITEAFF	TGTGCCAGCAGCGTACAGGGGGCGATCACTGAAGCTTTCTTT
TRBV4-3	TRBJ2-3	-	-	CASSQDTGMSTDTQYF	TGCGCCAGCAGCCAAGATACAGGGATGAGCACAGATACGCAGTATTTT
TRBV29-1	TRBJ1-3	TRBD1	-	CSVRQGAGNTIYF	TGCAGCGTACGACAGGGAGCAGGAAACACCATATATTTT
TRBV18	TRBJ1-5	-	-	CASSPTIRGNQPQHF	TGTGCCAGCTCACCGACTATACGGGGCAATCAGCCCCAGCATTTT
TRBV28	TRBJ2-7	TRBD1	-	CASRDGQALEQYF	TGTGCCAGCAGGGATGGACAGGCCTTGGAGCAGTACTTC
TRBV10-3	TRBJ1-6	TRBD1	-	CAISLTGATSPLHF	TGTGCCATCAGCCTGACAGGGGCGACCTCACCCCTCCACTTT
TRBV5-1	TRBJ2-7	-	-	CASSFDFRQGIYEQYF	TGCGCCAGCAGCTTTGATTTCCGGCAGGGCATCTACGAGCAGTACTTC
TRBV7-2	TRBJ1-1	TRBD1	-	CASSLGRGAIEAFF	TGTGCCAGCAGCTTAGGCAGGGGGGCGATTGAAGCTTTCTTT
TRBV5-5	TRBJ1-2	TRBD1	once	CASRPPGGTGTPGGYGYTF	TGTGCCAGCAGACCACCGGGGGGGACAGGGACACCAGGAGGCTATGGCTACACCTTC
TRBV11-1	TRBJ1-4	-	-	CASSLEIGKLFF	TGTGCCAGCAGCTTAGAAATCGGGAAACTGTTTTTT
TRBV6-1	TRBJ1-5	TRBD1	-	CASSEPSGGMEPQHF	TGTGCCAGCAGTGAACCCTCAGGGGGCATGGAGCCCCAGCATTTT
TRBV2	TRBJ2-7	TRBD2	-	CASSEQGTSVSYEQYF	TGTGCCAGCAGCGAACAGGGGACTAGCGTATCCTACGAGCAGTACTTC
TRBV19	TRBJ1-1	TRBD1	-	CASRNIRGLNTEAFF	TGTGCCAGCAGAAATATAAGGGGGCTGAACACTGAAGCTTTCTTT
TRBV5-1	TRBJ1-2	-	few	CASSDSAYQEGYTF	TGCGCCAGCAGCGATTCTGCATACCAAGAGGGCTACACCTTC
TRBV20-1	TRBJ1-5	-	once	CSASIRGRPQHF	TGCAGTGCTAGTATTAGGGGTCGGCCCCAGCATTTT
TRBV4-3	TRBJ2-7	TRBD1	-	CASSSQGASSYEQYF	TGCGCCAGCAGCTCTCAGGGGGCGAGCTCCTACGAGCAGTACTTC
TRBV6-1	TRBJ1-5	-	-	CASSEMTDSNQPQHF	TGTGCCAGCAGTGAAATGACAGATAGCAATCAGCCCCAGCATTTT
TRBV7-2	TRBJ2-3	-	few	CASSLVSSTDTQYF	TGTGCCAGCAGCTTAGTGTCTAGCACAGATACGCAGTATTTT
TRBV4-3	TRBJ1-1	-	-	CASSQVSGWRADEAFF	TGCGCCAGCAGCCAAGTGTCGGGTTGGAGGGCAGATGAAGCTTTCTTT
TRBV9	TRBJ2-7	-	-	CASSVVAESSYEQYF	TGTGCCAGCAGCGTAGTGGCGGAAAGCTCCTACGAGCAGTACTTC
TRBV30	TRBJ2-1	TRBD2	once	CAWSGPRTSGSDEQFF	TGTGCCTGGAGTGGCCCCCGGACTAGCGGGAGCGATGAGCAGTTCTTC
TRBV24-1	TRBJ2-2	TRBD2	-	CATSDPGGGRSTGELFF	TGTGCCACCAGTGATCCAGGTGGCGGGAGGAGCACCGGGGAGCTGTTTTTT
TRBV7-2	TRBJ2-7	TRBD2	-	CASSSGLAGLIAYEQYF	TGTGCCAGCAGTAGCGGACTAGCGGGCCTTATAGCCTACGAGCAGTACTTC
TRBV25-1	TRBJ2-1	TRBD2	-	CASSDSGRYDEQFF	TGTGCCAGCAGTGATAGCGGGAGATACGATGAGCAGTTCTTC
TRBV12-3/TRBV12-4	TRBJ2-7	-	-	CASSSQGYEQYF	TGTGCCAGCAGTTCGCAGGGCTACGAGCAGTACTTC
TRBV7-9	TRBJ2-1	-	-	CASSSQGDEQFF	TGTGCCAGCAGCTCACAGGGCGATGAGCAGTTCTTC